This TCR beta chain is from a study of blood T cell repertoires in COVID-19. Study overall: In each case, the material was cDNA or gDNA derived from T cells, B-cell-depleted T cells, or PBMCs.

CDR3 length equals 16 residues. V lost 0 bases and J 7 bases, leaving 16 bases between the germline ends. Germline V gene sequence: CDR1 MNHEY, CDR2 SVGEGT. As originally analysed: Estimated nucleated cell counts came from reference gene primer amplification. TCRdb keeps only in-frame clones here, not all; method: immunoSEQ multiplex PCR. V and J calls and clone size are copied from that table; D and trimming were computed from the DNA. The sample has 200,000 to 250,000 clones, around 87% seen once. The TCR comes from a woman aged 45-65 years with COVID-19, enrolled during active disease. The rearrangement links TRBV6-2 or TRBV6-3 to TRBJ2-1; D is ambiguous. The material sequenced was peripheral blood. The CDR3 sequence is CASSYSIKSIRNEQFF. CDR3 nucleotides: TGTGCCAGCAGTTACTCGATTAAAAGTATACGGAATGAGCAGTTCTTC.